This T cell receptor (beta chain) appears in the sequencing data of a study of tumor-infiltrating lymphocytes in localized non-small cell lung cancer. Study-wide background: Several tumor histologies, both smoking statuses, and some post-neoadjuvant chemotherapy samples were included.

The germline V and J ends were trimmed by 3 bases and 0 bases, with 9 bases remaining between them. Germline V gene lookup returns CDR1 PRHDT and CDR2 FYEKMQ (reference sequence). The CDR3 covers 15 residues. Libraries were prepared by immunoSEQ multiplex PCR; TCRdb keeps only in-frame clonotypes and omits some of them. The table lists about 6,900 clones, around 70% of them singletons. Source material: lung tumor tissue. The sequence came from a human donor with non-small cell lung cancer. This chain uses TRBV13 with TRBJ1-3; D is uncertain. The CDR3 nucleotides read TGTGCCAGCAGCTTTGGGCAAATCTCTGGAAACACCATATATTTT. Its translation: CASSFGQISGNTIYF.